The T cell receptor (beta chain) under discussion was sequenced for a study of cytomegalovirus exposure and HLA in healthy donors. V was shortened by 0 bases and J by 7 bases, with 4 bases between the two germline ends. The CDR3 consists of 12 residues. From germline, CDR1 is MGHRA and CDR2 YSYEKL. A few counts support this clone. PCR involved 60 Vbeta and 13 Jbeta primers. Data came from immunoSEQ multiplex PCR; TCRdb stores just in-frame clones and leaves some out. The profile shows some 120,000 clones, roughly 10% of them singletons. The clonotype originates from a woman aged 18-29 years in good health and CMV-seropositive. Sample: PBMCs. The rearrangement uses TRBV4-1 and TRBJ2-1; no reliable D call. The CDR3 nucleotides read TGCGCCAGCAGCCAAGACGGTAATGAGCAGTTCTTC. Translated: CASSQDGNEQFF.